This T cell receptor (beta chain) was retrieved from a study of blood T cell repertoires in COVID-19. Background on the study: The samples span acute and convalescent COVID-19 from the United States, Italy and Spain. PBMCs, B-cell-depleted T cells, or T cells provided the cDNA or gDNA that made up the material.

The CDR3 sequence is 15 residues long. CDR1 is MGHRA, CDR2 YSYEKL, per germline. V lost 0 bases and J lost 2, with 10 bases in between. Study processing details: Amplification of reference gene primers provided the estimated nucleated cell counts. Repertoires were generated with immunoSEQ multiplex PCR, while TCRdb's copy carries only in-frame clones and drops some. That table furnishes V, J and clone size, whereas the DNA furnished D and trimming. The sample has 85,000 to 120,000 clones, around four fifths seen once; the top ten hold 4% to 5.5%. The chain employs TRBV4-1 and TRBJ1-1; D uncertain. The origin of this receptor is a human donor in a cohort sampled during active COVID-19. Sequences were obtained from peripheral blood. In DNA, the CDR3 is TGCGCCAGCAGCCAAGACTTCGGGAGAAACACTGAAGCTTTCTTT. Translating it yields CASSQDFGRNTEAFF.